This TCR beta chain was recovered during a study of cytomegalovirus exposure and HLA in healthy donors. CDR3 length equals 14 residues. V gave up 6 bases and J gave up 3 bases, with 9 bases separating them. Germline CDR1 reads LNHDA; CDR2 reads SQIVND (reference sequence). This clone has only one observation. What it binds is unknown. Primers for the PCR totalled 60 Vbeta and 13 Jbeta. The data were produced by immunoSEQ multiplex PCR, yet TCRdb's version contains in-frame clones alone and is incomplete. The sample holds 120,000 to 150,000 clones, around 79% seen once. Regarding the study as a whole: Presence/absence analyses rested on an assumption that sequencing depth was roughly uniform across donors. Associated with cytomegalovirus, according to the listing, were 150 to 200 TCR beta chains. The authors later found most CMV-associated TCR beta chains appeared HLA-restricted. CMV serostatus was the only immune exposure information that was available.

The sample comprised PBMCs. This chain connects TRBV19 to TRBJ1-6, with D possibly TRBD1 on 6 matching bases. The sequence was collected from a man aged 18-30 years in good health and CMV-seronegative. The CDR3 region is CASSGQIYNSPLHF. The CDR3 coding sequence is TGTGCCAGTAGCGGACAGATCTATAATTCACCCCTCCACTTT.